This T cell receptor (beta chain) was retrieved from a study of T cells in Graves' hyperthyroidism and ophthalmopathy (dated by TCRdb to between 2018 and 2021). General notes on the study: Peripheral blood samples were taken at the time of initial diagnosis, prior to any treatment. To identify distinguishing TCR V-J signatures, a discovery cohort of 95 to 100 patients was used, comprising roughly 45 with Graves' ophthalmopathy and approximately 57 with stable Graves' hyperthyroidism. Prospective prediction of ophthalmopathy was tested in an independent validation cohort of 18 to 20 hyperthyroidism patients and approximately 17 patients who later progressed to ophthalmopathy. The 100 discovery patients were randomly split 7:3 into training and test sets. In several Graves' hyperthyroidism patients, the study also compared T-cell repertoires from thyroid tissue with T-cell repertoires from blood. Following sampling, methimazole starting at 30 mg daily was given to hyperthyroidism patients, and high-dose intravenous methylprednisolone was given to ophthalmopathy patients. The paper describes TCR Vbeta CDR3 sequencing of 120 to 150 peripheral blood samples, made up of around 41 ophthalmopathy patients, some 80 hyperthyroidism patients and 17 progressor patients. Paper-wide results and their limitations: In validation, the model predicted progression to ophthalmopathy with 55% to 71% sensitivity and approximately 72% specificity, a median of 6.5 months before onset. Sample size was not statistically predetermined, and blinding of investigators to group allocation was not performed. Most expanded thyroid clonotypes (frequency above 0.001) were also detected in blood, suggesting blood repertoires may reflect thyroid immune responses. Ophthalmopathy was separated from stable hyperthyroidism by a 13 V-J signature model, with 85% to 90% sensitivity and around 81% specificity obtained in cross-validation and 80%/75% obtained in testing.

Graves' hyperthyroidism was defined as stable when no progression to ophthalmopathy occurred over 18 months of follow-up. Hyperthyroidism patients were newly diagnosed, with disease duration under 2 months, and aged 18 to 65 years. Any patient with an uncontrolled infection, another autoimmune disease, pregnancy or lactation was excluded. Diagnoses relied on clinical symptoms, serum thyroxine and TRAb, thyroid ultrasound and orbital computed tomography. Ficoll-Paque density gradient centrifugation was used to isolate PBMCs from about 9 ml of fresh peripheral blood. Total RNA was extracted using Trizol reagent, and RNA quality was assessed on an Agilent 2100 Bioanalyzer. The TCR beta CDR3 regions were amplified from RNA transcripts. For the first round of RT-PCR on the TCR CDR3, the HTBI primer set was used together with the Qiagen OneStep RT-PCR kit. The libraries were constructed in a second round of multiplex PCR and then size-selected and purified. Sequencing of the libraries was done on an Illumina HiSeq2000 using paired-end 100 bp reads. Processing in the source paper ran as follows. SOAPnuke was used to process the raw data, throwing out any read that contained adapters or uncalled bases, had a mean Phred below 15, or lacked an exact constant-primer or identifier match. COPE v1.2.5 was used to merge the high-quality paired reads, and each unique nucleotide sequence was defined as a clonotype. MiTCR v1.1 was used to align clonotypes to the IMGT TRBV, TRBD and TRBJ reference segments. The analysis included only V-J combinations with a frequency above 0.0001, which together covered approximately 99% of the repertoires. The TCS score was defined as the ratio of F50 (clonal expansion) to E x V (chaos), calculated using BLOSUM62-based TCRdist between CDR3 peptides within each V-J. Welch's t-statistics and random forest reduced roughly 530 V-J features to 13, which were used in a naive Bayes classifier (R e1071). TCRdb applied fastp at Q25 and MiXCR to the public reads, then kept only in-frame beta chains. Entries that share a CDR3 protein sequence are merged under the most common genes and DNA. TCRdb, not the original authors, processed these V and J calls. The sample table shows roughly 300,000 distinct CDR3 sequences, and about 18% are seen once. About 53% of the sample is held by the ten biggest clonotypes.

The CDR3 goes from the cysteine to the phenylalanine over 14 residues. Only the CDR3 part of the read is kept: 42 bases, read in frame from the first base. The CDR1 and CDR2 encoded by the germline V gene are SGHAT and FQNNGV. V loses 2 bases, J loses 8 bases, and the germline ends lie 14 bases apart. Concerning this clonotype: This clone's antigen is unknown. No base qualities exist here, and no much larger clone lies one base off it.

What was sequenced was blood. This sequence was found in a woman between 45 and 60 years old with Graves' hyperthyroidism. Recombination joined TRBV11-2 with TRBJ2-3; confidence is insufficient to name the D gene. The nucleotide sequence reads TGTGCCAGCAGCTTAAAGGTAGCATTGGTTACGCAGTATTTT. It translates to CASSLKVALVTQYF.